This T cell receptor beta chain comes out of a study of T cells in Graves' hyperthyroidism and ophthalmopathy. Study-level results: Ophthalmopathy was identified by the model a median around 5.9 months ahead of onset.

Exclusion criteria comprised uncontrolled infection, other autoimmune disease, pregnancy or lactation. The V segment lost 3 bases and the J segment 5 bases; nucleotides outside the gene matches: 4. From germline, CDR1 is LNHNV and CDR2 YYDKDF (reference sequence). This CDR3 region has 17 residues. Using RNA transcripts as the source, TCR beta CDR3 regions were amplified. Primed by the HTBI set, a first-round RT-PCR was run on the TCR CDR3. TCRdb redid the calling of the multiplex PCR reads with MiXCR, one entry per CDR3 protein. The data show about 380,000 distinct CDR3 sequences, about 13% seen once. This clonotype was observed at least ten times. Its matching antigen is unknown.

The chain has TRBV15 and TRBJ2-1; 16 bases map to TRBD2. The sample comprised blood. This receptor was identified in a man younger than 40 with Graves' hyperthyroidism that later progressed to Graves' ophthalmopathy. In DNA, the CDR3 is TGTGCCACCAGCAGGGGACTAGCGGGGGGGCGTCACAATGAGCAGTTCTTC. Amino acid sequence: CATSRGLAGGRHNEQFF.